A selection of T cell receptor beta chains follows, all from one sample in a study of response to subunit inactivated influenza vaccine. One entry per CDR3 protein results from TCRdb running MiXCR on the RT-PCR reads. The sample has hundreds of thousands of distinct CDR3 sequences, around 25% seen once; the top ten hold about 1.9%. The source was CD4+ T cells sorted from PBMCs, collected 5 days after vaccination. These TCRs come from a man in his forties or fifties who received an inactivated influenza vaccine. CDR3s include the opening cysteine and the closing phenylalanine or tryptophan. A D gene is named only where the DNA matches it firmly. The size of a clone is reported for some rows only, either as once, few or many, or as a class for expanded clones.

>TRBJ2-7|12|TRBV6-2/TRBV6-3|-|-
CASRGVSYEQYF
TGTGCCAGCAGAGGGGTGTCCTACGAGCAGTACTTC
>TRBJ1-6|13|TRBV7-8|-|few
CASSLTLGGALHF
TGTGCCAGCAGCTTAACCCTCGGGGGGGCTCTCCACTTT
>TRBJ2-1|15|TRBV10-3|-|-
CAISESSGGQSKQFF
TGTGCCATCAGTGAGTCGTCGGGGGGCCAGAGTAAGCAGTTCTTC
>TRBJ1-2|14|TRBV9|-|-
CASSQNDGNYGYTF
TGTGCCAGCAGCCAAAACGACGGAAACTATGGCTACACCTTC
>TRBJ2-7|11|TRBV6-6|-|-
CASSYRDEQYF
TGTGCCAGCAGTTACAGGGACGAGCAGTACTTC
>TRBJ2-7|14|TRBV5-6|TRBD2|-
CASSATSESYEQYF
TGTGCCAGCAGCGCTACTAGCGAAAGCTACGAGCAGTACTTC
>TRBJ2-3|16|TRBV15|TRBD1|few
CATSRDTGQVTDTQYF
TGTGCCACCAGCAGAGATACGGGACAGGTTACAGATACGCAGTATTTT
>TRBJ1-6|15|TRBV20-1|-|-
CSARESGDSNSPLHF
TGCAGTGCTAGAGAATCCGGAGACTCGAATTCACCCCTCCACTTT
>TRBJ2-7|15|TRBV7-2|TRBD2|few
CASSSGTSGFSVQYF
TGTGCCAGCAGCTCCGGGACTAGCGGTTTTTCCGTGCAGTACTTC
>TRBJ2-2|16|TRBV5-1|TRBD2|few
CASNPVAGDRTGELFF
TGCGCCAGCAATCCTGTAGCGGGAGATCGGACCGGGGAGCTGTTTTTT
>TRBJ2-1|14|TRBV7-2|-|-
CASSPRQALNEQFF
TGTGCCAGCAGCCCCAGACAGGCTTTGAATGAGCAGTTCTTC
>TRBJ2-1|15|TRBV20-1|TRBD2|-
CSARGGPFSYNEQFF
TGCAGTGCTAGGGGAGGGCCTTTCTCCTACAATGAGCAGTTCTTC
>TRBJ2-7|14|TRBV29-1|-|few
CSVDPGGVSYEQYF
TGCAGCGTTGATCCAGGCGGGGTCTCCTACGAGCAGTACTTC
>TRBJ2-1|20|TRBV12-3/TRBV12-4|TRBD1|many
CASTHPGARDRGIYYNEQFF
TGTGCCAGCACCCACCCCGGGGCCAGAGACAGGGGGATTTACTACAATGAGCAGTTCTTC
>TRBJ2-7|13|TRBV3-1|-|-
CASSPSRAYEQYF
TGTGCCAGCAGCCCTTCCCGGGCCTACGAGCAGTACTTC
>TRBJ2-5|15|TRBV20-1|TRBD1|-
CSARSRQGEGETQYF
TGCAGTGCTAGATCCCGACAGGGGGAAGGGGAGACCCAGTACTTC
>TRBJ2-3|13|TRBV29-1|-|-
CSVSPTLTDTQYF
TGCAGCGTTTCCCCCACCCTGACAGATACGCAGTATTTT
>TRBJ1-5|15|TRBV6-5|TRBD1|-
CASSYQDRGYQPQHF
TGTGCCAGCAGTTACCAGGACAGGGGTTATCAGCCCCAGCATTTT
>TRBJ2-1|15|TRBV7-8|-|-
CASSLSGRHGNEQFF
TGTGCCAGCAGCTTGAGTGGGAGGCATGGGAATGAGCAGTTCTTC
>TRBJ2-1|16|TRBV14|-|-
CASSRDWLSSYNEQFF
TGTGCCAGCAGCCGGGACTGGTTGAGCTCCTACAATGAGCAGTTCTTC
>TRBJ1-2|12|TRBV29-1|-|few
CSVEVPGGGYTF
TGCAGCGTTGAAGTTCCCGGAGGGGGCTACACCTTC
>TRBJ2-5|14|TRBV28|-|few
CASSSSVHQETQYF
TGTGCCAGCAGCTCCTCCGTGCACCAAGAGACCCAGTACTTC
>TRBJ2-5|15|TRBV6-5|TRBD1|-
CASSYGTGRLETQYF
TGTGCCAGCAGCTACGGGACAGGGCGGCTCGAGACCCAGTACTTC
>TRBJ2-7|15|TRBV7-9|TRBD2|-
CASSFPAGGGYEQYF
TGTGCCAGCAGCTTCCCAGCGGGAGGAGGCTACGAGCAGTACTTC
>TRBJ2-7|16|TRBV20-1|-|-
CSASRSGTGPSYEQYF
TGCAGTGCTAGTCGGAGCGGGACAGGCCCCTCCTACGAGCAGTACTTC
>TRBJ2-3|16|TRBV20-1|TRBD1|-
CSAQAGTGGPTDTQYF
TGCAGTGCCCAAGCGGGGACAGGGGGCCCCACAGATACGCAGTATTTT
>TRBJ1-2|12|TRBV2|-|few
CASSETSYGYTF
TGTGCCAGCAGTGAGACATCTTATGGCTACACCTTC
>TRBJ2-7|13|TRBV21-1|-|-
CAIRWGGAYEQYF
TGTGCCATCCGGTGGGGGGGTGCCTACGAGCAGTACTTC
>TRBJ2-3|17|TRBV7-2|TRBD2|few
CASSSGLAGDLADTQYF
TGTGCCAGCAGCTCGGGACTAGCGGGGGATCTCGCAGATACGCAGTATTTT
>TRBJ1-6|14|TRBV20-1|-|few
CSAPYGYSNSPLHF
TGCAGTGCTCCGTATGGGTATAGTAATTCACCCCTCCACTTT
>TRBJ2-6|17|TRBV7-9|-|-
CASSLGGRGAGANVLTF
TGTGCCAGCAGCTTAGGCGGACGGGGCGCAGGGGCCAACGTCCTGACTTTC
>TRBJ2-5|15|TRBV19|TRBD1|-
CASRPRQGEIETQYF
TGTGCCAGTAGACCCAGACAGGGGGAGATTGAGACCCAGTACTTC
>TRBJ1-1|12|TRBV7-8|-|-
CASSSRRAEAFF
TGTGCCAGCAGCTCCCGGCGGGCTGAAGCTTTCTTT
>TRBJ2-7|15|TRBV10-3|-|few
CAISESAGAAYEQYF
TGTGCCATCAGTGAGTCGGCAGGGGCAGCCTACGAGCAGTACTTC
>TRBJ2-7|14|TRBV20-1|-|-
CSARVGTGSYEQYF
TGCAGTGCTAGGGTTGGCACTGGGTCCTACGAGCAGTACTTC
>TRBJ2-4|15|TRBV29-1|TRBD1|few
CSVGWDSGQKNIQYF
TGCAGCGTTGGCTGGGACAGCGGCCAAAAAAACATTCAGTACTTC
>TRBJ1-2|12|TRBV12-3/TRBV12-4|-|few
CASSGGLGGYTF
TGTGCCAGCAGTGGGGGGCTCGGCGGCTACACCTTC
>TRBJ2-1|15|TRBV7-2|TRBD1|-
CASSYAGQGGNEQFF
TGTGCCAGCAGCTACGCGGGACAGGGGGGGAATGAGCAGTTCTTC
>TRBJ2-7|12|TRBV6-2/TRBV6-3|-|-
CASSQLRGSAYF
TGTGCCAGCAGCCAACTCAGGGGTTCGGCGTACTTC
>TRBJ2-5|14|TRBV18|-|-
CASSPRDRGETQYF
TGTGCCAGCTCACCAAGGGATCGGGGGGAGACCCAGTACTTC